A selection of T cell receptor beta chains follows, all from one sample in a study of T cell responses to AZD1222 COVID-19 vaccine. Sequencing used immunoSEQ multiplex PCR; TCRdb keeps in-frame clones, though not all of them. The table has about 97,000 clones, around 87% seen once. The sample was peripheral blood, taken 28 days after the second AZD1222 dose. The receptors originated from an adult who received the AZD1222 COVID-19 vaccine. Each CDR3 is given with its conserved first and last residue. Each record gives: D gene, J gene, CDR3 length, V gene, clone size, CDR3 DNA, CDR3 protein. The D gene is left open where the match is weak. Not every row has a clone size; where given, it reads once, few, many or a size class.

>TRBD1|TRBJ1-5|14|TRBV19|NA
TGTGCCAGTAGCCGGGGACAGTTAAATCAGCCCCAGCATTTT
CASSRGQLNQPQHF
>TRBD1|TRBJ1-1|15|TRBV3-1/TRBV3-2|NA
TGTGCCAGCAGCCCCGTAAGACAGGGGCGGACTGAAGCTTTCTTT
CASSPVRQGRTEAFF
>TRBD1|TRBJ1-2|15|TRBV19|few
TGTGCCAGTAGTATAGAAACAGGGGTCGGCTATGGCTACACCTTC
CASSIETGVGYGYTF
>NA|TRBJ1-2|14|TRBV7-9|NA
TGTGCCAGCAGCTTAGCCAGTCGGAACTATGGCTACACCTTC
CASSLASRNYGYTF
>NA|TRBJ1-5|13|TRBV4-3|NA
TGCGCCAGCAGCCAAGCGTTTCGGCAGCCCCAGCATTTT
CASSQAFRQPQHF
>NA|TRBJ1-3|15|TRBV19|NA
TGTGCCAGTACGTCGACAGGATTCTCTGGAAACACCATATATTTT
CASTSTGFSGNTIYF
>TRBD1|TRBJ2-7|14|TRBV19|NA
TGTGCCAGTAGTACCACCGGGACAGGGTCCGAGCAGTACTTC
CASSTTGTGSEQYF
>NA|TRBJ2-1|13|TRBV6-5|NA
TGTGCCAGCAGTTTAGCAGGGAACAATGAGCAGTTCTTC
CASSLAGNNEQFF
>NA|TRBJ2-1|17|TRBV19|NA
TGTGCCAGTAGTATAGAAGGCGGGACAGTCCGTTCCAATGAGCAGTTCTTC
CASSIEGGTVRSNEQFF
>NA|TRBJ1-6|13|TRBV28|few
TGTGCCAGCAGTTTAGATTGGGGGTCACCCCTCCACTTT
CASSLDWGSPLHF
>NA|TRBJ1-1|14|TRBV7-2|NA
TGTGCCAGCAGCCCAGGGAGTGCGAACACTGAAGCTTTCTTT
CASSPGSANTEAFF
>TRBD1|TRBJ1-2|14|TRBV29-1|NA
TGCAGCGTCTCCAGGGACAGGGAAGGCTATGGCTACACCTTC
CSVSRDREGYGYTF
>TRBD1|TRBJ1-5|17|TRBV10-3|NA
TGTGCCATCCTGCAACGGCCCGGGACAGAAGACCGAAGGCCCCAGCATTTT
CAILQRPGTEDRRPQHF
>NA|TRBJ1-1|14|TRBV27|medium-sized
TGTGCCAGCAGTTTATCGGCATTCCCCACTGAAGCTTTCTTT
CASSLSAFPTEAFF
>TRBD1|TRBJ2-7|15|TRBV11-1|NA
TGTGCCAGCAGCTCCGATCCGGGGACAGGGGGCGAGCAGTACTTC
CASSSDPGTGGEQYF
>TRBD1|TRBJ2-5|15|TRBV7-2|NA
TGTGCCAGCAGCGACTTAGGACAGGGTAAAGAGACCCAGTACTTC
CASSDLGQGKETQYF
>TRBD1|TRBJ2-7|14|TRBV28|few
TGTGCCAGCAGAACGACAGGGCGGAGGTACGAGCAGTACTTC
CASRTTGRRYEQYF
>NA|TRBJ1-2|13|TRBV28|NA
TGTGCCAGCAGACGAACAGGCGTCTATGGCTACACCTTC
CASRRTGVYGYTF
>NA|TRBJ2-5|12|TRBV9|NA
TGTGCCAGCAGCGCCCCTTCCCAGACCCAGTACTTC
CASSAPSQTQYF
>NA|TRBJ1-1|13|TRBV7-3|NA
TGTGCCAGCAGTTGGGACCGAGAGGCTGAAGCTTTCTTT
CASSWDREAEAFF
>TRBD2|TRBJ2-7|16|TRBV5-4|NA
TGTGCCAGCAGCACCGGGACTAGCGGGAGGACATACGAGCAGTACTTC
CASSTGTSGRTYEQYF
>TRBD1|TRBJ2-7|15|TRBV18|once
TGTGCCAGCTCCCCAGGACAGGGCTTCGCATACGAGCAGTACTTC
CASSPGQGFAYEQYF
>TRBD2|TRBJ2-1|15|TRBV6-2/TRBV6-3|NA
TGTGCCAGCAGCCCGGGACTAGCGGGAAGCAATGAGCAGTTCTTC
CASSPGLAGSNEQFF
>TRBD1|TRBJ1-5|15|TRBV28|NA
TGTGCCAGCAGGGCGGACAGGGCTGGGGATCAGCCCCAGCATTTT
CASRADRAGDQPQHF
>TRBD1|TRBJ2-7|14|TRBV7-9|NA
TGTGCCAGCAGCTTGGGGACAGGGCCCTACGAGCAGTACTTC
CASSLGTGPYEQYF
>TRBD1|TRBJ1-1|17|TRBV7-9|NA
TGTGCCAGCAGCTTTCCCGCGGCTTCGACAGGGGACACTGAAGCTTTCTTT
CASSFPAASTGDTEAFF
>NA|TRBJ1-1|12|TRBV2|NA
TGTGCCAGCAGTGAGGATTACACTGAAGCTTTCTTT
CASSEDYTEAFF
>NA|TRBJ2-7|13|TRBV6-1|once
TGTGCCAGCAGTGAAAACGGGGGTAGGGTGCAGTACTTC
CASSENGGRVQYF
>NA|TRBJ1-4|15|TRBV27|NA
TGTGCCAGCAGTCTGGACTCGACAACTAATGAAAAACTGTTTTTT
CASSLDSTTNEKLFF
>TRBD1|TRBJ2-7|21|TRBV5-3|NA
TGTGCCAGAAGCTCCCCCCATGAAACTGACAGGGTCGGCTTTGGGACCTACGAGCAGTACTTC
CARSSPHETDRVGFGTYEQYF
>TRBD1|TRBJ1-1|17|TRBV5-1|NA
TGCGCCAGCAGTTCGAACAGGGGGAATTCCATCAACACTGAAGCTTTCTTT
CASSSNRGNSINTEAFF
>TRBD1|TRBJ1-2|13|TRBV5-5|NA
TGTGCCAGCAGCCCAAGACAGGGGGATGGCTACACCTTC
CASSPRQGDGYTF
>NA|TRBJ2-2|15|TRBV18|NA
TGTGCCAGCTCACCAAATAATGCGGCCGGCGGGGAGCTGTTTTTT
CASSPNNAAGGELFF
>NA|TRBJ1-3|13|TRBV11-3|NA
TGTGCCAGCAGCTTAGATCCTGGAAACACCATATATTTT
CASSLDPGNTIYF
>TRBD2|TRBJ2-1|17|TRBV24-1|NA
TGTGCCACCAGTGATTTTCTAGCGGGAGGTGATGAGAATGAGCAGTTCTTC
CATSDFLAGGDENEQFF
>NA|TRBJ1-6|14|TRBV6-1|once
TGTGCCAGCAGTGAATTCGGCATTGATTCACCCCTCCACTTT
CASSEFGIDSPLHF
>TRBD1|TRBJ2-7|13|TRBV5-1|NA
TGCGCCAGCAGCTGGACAGGGGGCGACGAGCAGTACTTC
CASSWTGGDEQYF
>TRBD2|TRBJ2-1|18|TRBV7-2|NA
TGTGCCAGCAGCTCGACCCTGCTAGCGGGAGGTTCCTACAATGAGCAGTTCTTC
CASSSTLLAGGSYNEQFF
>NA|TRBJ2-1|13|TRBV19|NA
TGTGCCAGCGGACCCATCCAGGGGGGCGAGCAGTTCTTC
CASGPIQGGEQFF
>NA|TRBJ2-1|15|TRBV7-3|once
TGTGCCAGCAGCCCTCTTGGGGCGGAGGGGGATGAGCAGTTCTTC
CASSPLGAEGDEQFF
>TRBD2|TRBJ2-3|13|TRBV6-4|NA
TGTGCCAGCAGGATGCGGGGGGCAGATACGCAGTATTTT
CASRMRGADTQYF
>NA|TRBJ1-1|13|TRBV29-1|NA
TGCAGCTATAGGGGGGGGATGAACACTGAAGCTTTCTTT
CSYRGGMNTEAFF
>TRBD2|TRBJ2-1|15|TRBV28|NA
TGTGCCAGCAGTGGCAGCCTAGCGGGAGCCAATGAGCAGTTCTTC
CASSGSLAGANEQFF
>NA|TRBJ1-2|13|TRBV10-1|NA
TGCGCCAGCAGCCCAGGGCGGAACTATGGCTACACCTTC
CASSPGRNYGYTF
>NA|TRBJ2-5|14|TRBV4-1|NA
TGCGCCAGCAGCCAAGAAACTAGTTGGGAGACCCAGTACTTC
CASSQETSWETQYF
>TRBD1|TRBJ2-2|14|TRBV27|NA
TGTGCCAGCAGTCGGGACAGAAACACCGGGGAGCTGTTTTTT
CASSRDRNTGELFF
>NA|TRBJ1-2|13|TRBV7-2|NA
TGTGCCAGCAGCTCCCGGGGCCGGTGGGGCTACACCTTC
CASSSRGRWGYTF
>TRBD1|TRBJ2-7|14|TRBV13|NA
TGTGCCAGCAGCTTAGCAAGGGGGCGGTACGAGCAGTACTTC
CASSLARGRYEQYF
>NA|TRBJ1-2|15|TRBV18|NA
TGTGCCAGCTCACCACAAACCCGTGGGGGAGGTGGCTACACCTTC
CASSPQTRGGGGYTF
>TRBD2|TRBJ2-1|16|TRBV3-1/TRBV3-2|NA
TGTGCCAGCAGCCTTATACTAGCGGGAGTTATGGATGAGCAGTTCTTC
CASSLILAGVMDEQFF
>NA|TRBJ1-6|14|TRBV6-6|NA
TGTGCCAGCAGACGGACAGAGAATAATTCACCCCTCCACTTT
CASRRTENNSPLHF
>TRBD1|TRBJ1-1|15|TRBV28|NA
TGTGCCAGCAGTTTACAGGGGGGACAGGGGAAGCGACTATGGTTT
CASSLQGGQGKRLWF
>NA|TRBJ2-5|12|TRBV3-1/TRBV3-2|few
TGTGCCAGCAGCCAGGGGGCACAGACCCAGTACTTC
CASSQGAQTQYF
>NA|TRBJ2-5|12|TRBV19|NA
TGTGCCAGTGGGGTGAGGGGAGAGACCCAGTACTTC
CASGVRGETQYF
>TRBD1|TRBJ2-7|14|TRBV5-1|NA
TGCGCCAGCAGCATGGGACAGGCCTCTCGCGAGCAGTACTTC
CASSMGQASREQYF
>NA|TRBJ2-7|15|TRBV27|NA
TGTGCCAGCAGTGGACCCGAGGACAGAGCCTACGAGCAGTACTTC
CASSGPEDRAYEQYF
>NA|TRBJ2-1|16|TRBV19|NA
TGTGCCAGTAGTCCCTACGAAGCGGGCCCTCACAATGAGCAGTTCTTC
CASSPYEAGPHNEQFF
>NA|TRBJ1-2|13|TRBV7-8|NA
TGTGCCAGCAGCTTAGGAACAGGCTATGGCTACACCTTC
CASSLGTGYGYTF
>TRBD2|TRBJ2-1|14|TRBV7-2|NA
TGTGCCAGCAGCTCCGGACTAGCGAGGAATGAGCAGTTCTTC
CASSSGLARNEQFF